One and the same sample provided the 25 T cell receptor beta chains below, sequenced in a study of blood T cell repertoires in COVID-19. Profiling relied on immunoSEQ multiplex PCR, and the TCRdb table lists in-frame clones only, not all of them. The table shows 98,000 or so clones, with about 83% occurring only once. The sample comprised peripheral blood. The receptors were sampled from a woman in her 70s with acute or convalescent COVID-19.

The chain carries TRBV5-1 and TRBJ2-2; 9 bases agree with TRBD2. V trimming: 2 bases; J trimming: 6 bases; junction bases outside the gene matches: 5. CDR3 size: 15 residues. CDR1 and CDR2 from the germline V gene are SGHRS and YFSETQ. This CDR3 is CASSLLAGAAGELFF. The CDR3 region has the DNA TGCGCCAGCAGCTTATTAGCGGGAGCGGCCGGGGAGCTGTTTTTT.

The chain uses TRBV19 and TRBJ2-1, with 8 bases identical to TRBD2. Germline V CDR1 and CDR2: LNHDA, SQIVND (reference sequence). This CDR3 has 16 amino acids. V shed 0 bases, J shed 7 bases, and the junction held 8 bases outside the gene matches. The CDR3 bases are TGTGCCAGTAGTATAGATCCCGGGACTAGACTGAATGAGCAGTTCTTC. Protein: CASSIDPGTRLNEQFF.

The gene calls are TRBV7-2 and TRBJ2-3; 7 bases map to TRBD1. Unmatched junction bases numbered 8, after V lost 5 bases and J lost 0 bases. The CDR3 is made up of 16 amino acids. Germline-derived CDR1 and CDR2 are SGHTA and FQGNSA. DNA of the CDR3: TGTGCCAGCAGCCATGGGACAGCCTTAAGCACAGATACGCAGTATTTT. Translating it yields CASSHGTALSTDTQYF.

V usage is TRBV14 and J usage is TRBJ1-1, with 7 positions matching TRBD1. J lost 2 bases, V lost 4 bases, and 7 bases had no gene match. The V gene's germline CDR1 is SGHDN and CDR2 FVKESK. The CDR3 covers 15 residues. Here the CDR3 DNA reads TGTGCCAGCAGCCCCAAGACAGGGATAAACACTGAAGCTTTCTTT. Its protein is CASSPKTGINTEAFF.

This clone has just a few counts. The rearrangement joins TRBV4-1 to TRBJ2-5; TRBD1 matches at 9 bases. Trimming removed 4 bases from V and 6 bases from J; junction bases left unmatched: 9. CDR3 size: 15 residues. Germline V gene data show CDR1 as MGHRA and CDR2 as YSYEKL. The CDR3 DNA reads as TGCGCCAGCAGCCCGGGACAGGGTGGTATGAAGACCCAGTACTTC. It encodes CASSPGQGGMKTQYF.

V is TRBV11-3 and J is TRBJ2-1, with D possibly matching TRBD2 (6 bases). Per germline, CDR1 SGHNT and CDR2 YENEEA. V was cut by 2 bases and J by 7 bases, with 12 bases left in between. The CDR3 totals 14 residues. The DNA of the CDR3 is TGTGCCAGCAGCTTAAACGGAGGGGATAATGAGCAGTTCTTC. Residues: CASSLNGGDNEQFF. Filled out from reference TRBV11-3 and TRBJ2-1, the complete variable domain reads EAGVVQSPRYKIIEKKQPVAFWCNPISGHNTLYWYLQNLGQGPELLIRYENEEAVDDSQLPKDRFSAERLKGVDSTLKIQPAELGDSAVYLCASSLNGGDNEQFFGPGTRLTVL.

The V call is TRBV12-3 or TRBV12-4, the J call TRBJ2-3; the D is unclear. The CDR3 has 12 residues. V lost 4 bases and J 7 bases, leaving 9 bases between the germline ends. The CDR3 DNA reads as TGTGCCAGCAGTTCCCCCGGGTATACGCAGTATTTT. Encoded protein: CASSSPGYTQYF.

The chain couples TRBV9 to TRBJ2-4; 10 nucleotides align to TRBD1. CDR1 and CDR2 from the germline V gene are SGDLS and YYNGEE. V gave up 3 bases and J gave up 6 bases; unmatched junction bases: 6. The CDR3 contains 15 residues. The CDR3 loop reads CASSADRGRGNIQYF. The CDR3 DNA reads TGTGCCAGCAGCGCCGACAGGGGGCGGGGAAACATTCAGTACTTC. The full variable domain, with the rest looked up from reference TRBV9 and TRBJ2-4, is DSGVTQTPKHLITATGQRVTLRCSPRSGDLSVYWYQQSLDQGLQFLIQYYNGEERAKGNILERFSAQQFPDLHSELNLSSLELGDSALYFCASSADRGRGNIQYFGAGTRLSVL.

The chain links TRBV7-6 to TRBJ1-6; 9 bases line up with TRBD1. The V gene end was trimmed by 7 bases and the J gene end by 8 bases; junction bases not matched to a gene: 6. Germline V gene lookup returns CDR1 SGHVS and CDR2 FNYEAQ. CDR3 length: 14 amino acids. CDR3 nucleotide sequence: TGTGCCAGCACCAGGGACAGGGCATATTCACCCCTCCACTTT. It specifies CASTRDRAYSPLHF.

V and J are TRBV5-5 and TRBJ2-1; D uncertain. Germline CDR1 SGHKS, CDR2 YYEKEE (reference sequence). The CDR3 totals 14 residues. V was trimmed by 4 bases and J by 5 bases, leaving 13 bases between them. CDR3: CASSPTPPHNEQFF. CDR3 bases: TGTGCCAGCAGCCCTACCCCCCCTCACAATGAGCAGTTCTTC. The complete variable domain, with remaining parts taken from reference TRBV5-5 and TRBJ2-1, reads DAGVTQSPTHLIKTRGQQVTLRCSPISGHKSVSWYQQVLGQGPQFIFQYYEKEERGRGNFPDRFSARQFPNYSSELNVNALLLGDSALYLCASSPTPPHNEQFFGPGTRLTVL.

This clone was picked up one time. The chain uses TRBV2 and TRBJ1-5, with D perhaps TRBD1 (5 bases). Germline CDR1 is SNHLY and CDR2 is FYNNEI. V lost 7 bases, J lost 5 bases, and 12 bases lay in between. The CDR3 loop spans 13 amino acids. The CDR3 protein is CASNQQVDQPQHF. CDR3 sequence (DNA): TGTGCCAGCAACCAACAGGTAGATCAGCCCCAGCATTTT.

Written as DNA, the CDR3 is TGTGCCAGCAGTGAATATTTTAGGGGCACCCCTCCCCGGTATTTT. It specifies CASSEYFRGTPPRYF. The V call is TRBV2, the J call TRBJ2-3; D possibly corresponds to TRBD1 (5 bases). The CDR3 is 15 amino acids. Germline V gives CDR1 SNHLY, CDR2 FYNNEI. V lost 2 bases and J 14 bases, leaving 23 bases between the germline ends.

The chain uses TRBV5-4 and TRBJ2-5; 13 bases line up with TRBD2. CDR3 size: 17 residues. The V segment lost 1 base and the J segment 4 bases; nucleotides outside the gene matches: 7. The germline gives CDR1 SGHNT, CDR2 YYREEE (reference sequence). The CDR3 DNA is TGTGCCAGCAGCTTGCCGGGACTAGCGGGAAATTTAGAGACCCAGTACTTC. It translates to CASSLPGLAGNLETQYF.

The chain employs TRBV2 and TRBJ2-1, with 8 bases fitting TRBD2. The CDR3 has 17 residues. Trimming took 3 bases from V and 9 from J; bases not matched to a gene: 16. Germline V gives CDR1 SNHLY, CDR2 FYNNEI. DNA of the CDR3: TGTGCCAGCAGTGAGGAAAAGGGGCGGGGGGATAATCGTGAGCAGTTCTTC. Its protein product is CASSEEKGRGDNREQFF.

This chain links TRBV6-4 with TRBJ1-6; TRBD1 might be the D (6 bases). The V end was cut by 8 bases, the J end by 9 bases, with 17 bases between. Per the germline V gene, CDR1 is MRHNA and CDR2 is SNTAGT. The CDR3 runs 14 residues. CDR3 amino acids: CASPGARRSSPLHF. The CDR3 bases are TGTGCCAGCCCAGGGGCCCGTCGGAGTTCACCCCTCCACTTT.

A note on this clone: Other DNA sequences from this sample encode an identical CDR3 as well. V is TRBV5-8 and J is TRBJ1-2; D not resolved. Germline V lookup: CDR1 SGHTS, CDR2 YDEGEE. This CDR3 region has 12 residues. The V and J ends lost 0 bases and 5 bases respectively, with 5 bases between them. The CDR3 is CASSLASYGYTF. The CDR3 DNA reads TGTGCCAGCAGCTTGGCCAGTTATGGCTACACCTTC.

The rearrangement joins TRBV27 to TRBJ1-2, with 9 bases matching TRBD1. Losses at the gene ends were 2 bases for V and 5 bases for J; bases not matched to a gene: 3. The CDR3 contains 14 residues. Germline assignment: CDR1 MNHEY and CDR2 SMNVEV (reference sequence). Here the CDR3 reads CASSLRGTGYGYTF. CDR3 DNA: TGTGCCAGCAGTTTACGGGGGACAGGGTATGGCTACACCTTC.

This chain connects TRBV5-1 to TRBJ2-7; 9 positions match TRBD2. Germline V lookup: CDR1 SGHRS, CDR2 YFSETQ. V lost 3 bases, J lost 6 bases, and 4 bases stayed unmatched. The CDR3 is made up of 13 amino acids. This CDR3 is CASSSGLAFEQYF. In DNA form, the CDR3 reads TGCGCCAGCAGCTCTGGACTAGCGTTCGAGCAGTACTTC.

The chain is built from TRBV2 and TRBJ1-5; a possible D gene is TRBD1 (5 bases). The CDR3 covers 16 residues. Trimming cost V 6 bases and J 5 bases, with 20 bases left between them. The germline V gene has CDR1 SNHLY and CDR2 FYNNEI. CDR3 loop: CASSGGDRRGDQPQHF. The CDR3 DNA is TGTGCCAGCAGCGGCGGGGACCGAAGAGGGGATCAGCCCCAGCATTTT. The full variable domain, in which reference TRBV2 and TRBJ1-5 provide the parts outside the CDR3, is EPEVTQTPSHQVTQMGQEVILRCVPISNHLYFYWYRQILGQKVEFLVSFYNNEISEKSEIFDDQFSVERPDGSNFTLKIRSTKLEDSAMYFCASSGGDRRGDQPQHFGDGTRLSIL.

This clone was seen only once. The V gene is TRBV20-1, the J gene TRBJ2-7; tentatively, D is TRBD1 (5 bases). Trimming took 4 bases from V and 3 from J, leaving 7 bases between them. CDR3 length equals 11 residues. From germline, CDR1 is DFQATT and CDR2 SNEGSKA (reference sequence). CDR3 nucleotide sequence: TGCAGTGCTAAGGACATCTACGAGCAGTACGTC. This codes for CSAKDIYEQYV.

The genes are TRBV28 and TRBJ1-3; D remains ambiguous. CDR3 length: 17 residues. V was shortened by 2 bases and J by 0 bases, with 14 bases between the two germline ends. CDR1 is MDHEN and CDR2 is SYDVKM in the germline V gene. As DNA, the CDR3 is TGTGCCAGCAGTTTAGCCTCACCGGAGAGCTCTGGAAACACCATATATTTT. Translating it yields CASSLASPESSGNTIYF.

The V gene is TRBV4-1, the J gene TRBJ2-2, with 8 bases identical to TRBD1. The germline V gene has CDR1 MGHRA and CDR2 YSYEKL. The trim removed 2 bases at V and 10 bases at J, leaving 9 bases unmatched. There are 15 residues in the CDR3. The CDR3, as DNA: TGCGCCAGCAGCCAAAGGACAGGGTCTGTGGAGGAGCTGTTTTTT. This codes for CASSQRTGSVEELFF.

V usage is TRBV19 and J usage is TRBJ1-3, with unresolved D. CDR1 and CDR2 (germline): LNHDA, SQIVND (reference sequence). The CDR3 extends over 14 amino acids. V gave up 3 bases and J gave up 0 bases, with 6 bases separating them. DNA of the CDR3: TGTGCCAGTAGTATCAGTCGCTCTGGAAACACCATATATTTT. It is translated as CASSISRSGNTIYF.

This clone was observed a few times. This chain connects TRBV5-1 to TRBJ2-7; 9 bases agree with TRBD1. Germline CDR1 reads SGHRS; CDR2 reads YFSETQ. The CDR3 has 15 amino acids. J lost 3 bases, V lost 3 bases, and 7 bases had no gene match. The CDR3 DNA is TGCGCCAGCAGCTCCGGGACAGGGAGAGGCTACGAGCAGTACTTC. Protein sequence: CASSSGTGRGYEQYF. The full variable domain, completed using reference TRBV5-1 and TRBJ2-7, is KAGVTQTPRYLIKTRGQQVTLSCSPISGHRSVSWYQQTPGQGLQFLFEYFSETQRNKGNFPGRFSGRQFSNSRSEMNVSTLELGDSALYLCASSSGTGRGYEQYFGPGTRLTVT.

V is TRBV11-3 and J is TRBJ2-1; a possible D gene is TRBD2 (6 bases). The V gene lost 0 bases and the J gene lost 1 base, with 19 bases spanning the gap. CDR1 SGHNT and CDR2 YENEEA come from the germline V gene. This CDR3 has 19 amino acids. The CDR3 reads CASSLEALGGLPSYNEQFF. CDR3 DNA sequence: TGTGCCAGCAGCTTAGAGGCGCTGGGCGGACTACCATCCTACAATGAGCAGTTCTTC.